These 23 T cell receptor beta chains were all obtained from the same sample, sequenced in a study of metastatic and nonmetastatic thyroid tumors. TCRdb reassembled clones from the PCR reads with MiXCR. Of 15,000 to 20,000 clones in the sample, about 30% are singletons; the top ten hold about 12%. No treatment of any kind had been given to any patient before thyroid surgery. Sequencing used tumor tissue. Receptors were obtained from a female donor with papillary thyroid cancer or a benign thyroid nodule (not recorded which). Some clones in this sample may be carry-over from other donors' samples.

The chain combines TRBV27 with TRBJ2-1, with 8 positions matching TRBD2. Losses at the gene ends were 3 bases for V and 2 bases for J; bases not matched to a gene: 6. Germline loops: CDR1 MNHEY, CDR2 SMNVEV (reference sequence). The CDR3 sequence is 16 residues long. The CDR3 region is CASSLASGPTYNEQFF. The CDR3 DNA reads as TGTGCCAGCAGTTTGGCTAGCGGGCCTACCTACAATGAGCAGTTCTTC.

The genes are TRBV5-1 and TRBJ2-1; 7 bases are a match to TRBD1. Per the germline V gene, CDR1 is SGHRS and CDR2 is YFSETQ. The V and J ends lost 0 bases and 8 bases, in that order; junction bases with no gene match: 11. The CDR3 length is 16 residues. The CDR3 coding sequence is TGCGCCAGCAGCTTGGACCCGGGACAGTCCGGTTATGAGCAGTTCTTC. Translated: CASSLDPGQSGYEQFF.

Concerning this clone: Mismatch with germline at one junction end may stem from a read error. The same CDR3 can be traced to other DNA sequences in this sample. The rearrangement joins TRBV6-1 to TRBJ2-6; D is perhaps TRBD2 (6 bases). CDR3 length equals 18 residues. Germline lookup yields CDR1 MNHNS and CDR2 SASEGT. CDR3 residues: CASSESRGLRSGANVLTF. CDR3 nucleotides: TGTGCCAGCAGTGAATCTCGGGGGTTGCGATCTGGGGCCAACGTGCTGACTTTC.

As to this clone: The identical CDR3 is also encoded by other nucleotide sequences in the sample. The rearrangement uses TRBV2 and TRBJ1-1; D gene unclear. The V end lost 4 bases, the J end lost 0 bases, and 18 bases lay between the germline ends. CDR1 SNHLY and CDR2 FYNNEI come from the germline V gene. The CDR3 length is 17 residues. The CDR3 spells CASSVATLGDLNTEAFF. The CDR3 DNA is TGTGCCAGCAGTGTAGCGACACTCGGAGACCTGAACACTGAAGCTTTCTTT.

The CDR3 coding sequence is TGTGCCAGCAGTTACGGAGGGAACACTGAAGCTTTCTTT. It specifies CASSYGGNTEAFF. The chain recombines TRBV6-2 or TRBV6-3 with TRBJ1-1, with D hard to call. The germline V gene encodes CDR1 MNHEY and CDR2 SVGEGT. This CDR3 is 13 amino acids long. Trimming left V 2 bases short and J 1 base short, with 5 bases between.

This clone was counted only a few times. V usage is TRBV6-2 or TRBV6-3 and J usage is TRBJ2-7; 8 nucleotides line up with TRBD2. The ends lost 5 bases at V and 3 bases at J; junction bases unmatched: 9. The germline V gene encodes CDR1 MNHEY and CDR2 SVGEGT. The CDR3 loop spans 15 amino acids. In DNA form, the CDR3 reads TGTGCCAGCAGTCGAACCGGGACTAGGGTCTACGAGCAGTACTTC. Protein product: CASSRTGTRVYEQYF.

In this sample, this clone turned up a few times. J is TRBJ2-7 and V is TRBV6-1; 10 bases fit TRBD1. The germline gives CDR1 MNHNS, CDR2 SASEGT. The V and J ends lost 6 bases and 7 bases, in that order; junction bases with no gene match: 9. This CDR3 contains 14 residues. The CDR3 loop is CASSSLTGGVEQYF. The CDR3 DNA is TGTGCCAGCAGCTCTCTGACAGGGGGCGTTGAGCAGTACTTC.

This sequence joins TRBV3-1 and TRBJ1-5; no reliable D call. The V end was cut by 1 base, the J end by 4 bases, with 8 bases between. CDR1 and CDR2 (germline): LGHDT, YNNKEL (reference sequence). This CDR3 contains 14 residues. CDR3 region: CASSQGTGNQPQHF. The CDR3 DNA is TGTGCCAGCAGCCAAGGGACGGGGAATCAGCCCCAGCATTTT.

V and J are TRBV11-2 and TRBJ2-1, with D possibly TRBD1 on 5 matching bases. Germline V lookup: CDR1 SGHAT, CDR2 FQNNGV. Trimming shortened V by 0 bases and J by 3 bases, and 12 bases separated the two germline ends. The CDR3 loop spans 16 amino acids. CDR3 in amino acids: CASSLDDSSYYNEQFF. CDR3 in DNA: TGTGCCAGCAGCTTAGATGACAGTTCTTACTACAATGAGCAGTTCTTC.

By share, this clone counts as medium-sized. The rearrangement joins TRBV28 to TRBJ1-1; 7 bases align to TRBD1. After removal of 2 bases from V and 0 bases from J, the junction contained 12 bases not matched to a gene. Germline loops: CDR1 MDHEN, CDR2 SYDVKM. CDR3 length equals 18 residues. The CDR3 region is CASSLLVRGRGMNTEAFF. Written as DNA, the CDR3 is TGTGCCAGCAGTTTACTAGTCAGGGGGAGAGGGATGAACACTGAAGCTTTCTTT.

This clone is medium-sized in the sample. This chain joins TRBV7-3 and TRBJ2-2; TRBD2 matches 8 bases. V lost 2 bases and J lost 2; bases outside the gene matches: 7. The CDR3 is 17 residues long. In germline, CDR1 is SGHTA, CDR2 FQGTGA. Here the CDR3 reads CASSLGILAANTGELFF. The CDR3 DNA sequence: TGTGCCAGCAGCTTAGGGATACTAGCGGCAAACACCGGGGAGCTGTTTTTT. Supplemented by reference TRBV7-3 and TRBJ2-2, the full variable domain reads GAGVSQTPSNKVTEKGKYVELRCDPISGHTALYWYRQSLGQGPEFLIYFQGTGAADDSGLPNDRFFAVRPEGSVSTLKIQRTERGDSAVYLCASSLGILAANTGELFFGEGSRLTVL.

In its sample, this clone ranks as medium-sized (0.01 to 0.1%). The V gene is TRBV24-1, the J gene TRBJ2-1, with 13 bases lining up with TRBD2. The CDR3 covers 17 residues. Germline V CDR1 and CDR2: KGHDR, SFDVKD. After removal of 0 bases from V and 4 bases from J, the junction contained 2 bases not matched to a gene. The CDR3 here is CATSDLATSGRYNEQFF. The CDR3 DNA reads as TGTGCCACCAGTGATTTGGCGACTAGCGGGAGGTACAATGAGCAGTTCTTC.

This clone has a handful of counts. The rearrangement joins TRBV12-3 or TRBV12-4 to TRBJ1-1, with a tentative D call TRBD1 (5 bases). The CDR3 runs to 16 residues. V was trimmed by 3 bases and J by 0 bases, leaving 14 bases between them. The CDR3 DNA sequence: TGTGCCAGCAGTTTTCTGGGAGGGACTCTGAACACTGAAGCTTTCTTT. Translation: CASSFLGGTLNTEAFF.

There are many counts of this clone. The genes are TRBV5-6 and TRBJ1-1; D perhaps matches TRBD1 (5 bases). Trimming shortened V by 0 bases and J by 8 bases, and 11 bases separated the two germline ends. This CDR3 has 13 amino acids. Germline loops: CDR1 SGHDT, CDR2 YYEEEE. Written as DNA, the CDR3 is TGTGCCAGCAGCTTGGGGGGCGGGACGGAAGCTTTCTTT. This sequence encodes CASSLGGGTEAFF.

V is TRBV2 and J is TRBJ2-2; D may be TRBD1 or TRBD2 (6 bases each). The CDR3 covers 15 residues. The V gene's germline CDR1 is SNHLY and CDR2 FYNNEI. Trimming left V 1 base short and J 5 bases short, with 11 bases between. CDR3 sequence (DNA): TGTGCCAGCAGTGAAGGGCAGGGGAGGACCGGGGAGCTGTTTTTT. Protein: CASSEGQGRTGELFF. Filled out from reference TRBV2 and TRBJ2-2, the complete variable domain reads EPEVTQTPSHQVTQMGQEVILRCVPISNHLYFYWYRQILGQKVEFLVSFYNNEISEKSEIFDDQFSVERPDGSNFTLKIRSTKLEDSAMYFCASSEGQGRTGELFFGEGSRLTVL.

This chain joins TRBV6-5 and TRBJ2-5, with 8 bases that match TRBD2. V lost 0 bases and J lost 2; bases outside the gene matches: 14. CDR1 and CDR2 (germline): MNHEY, SVGAGI. The CDR3 has 19 residues. The CDR3 DNA sequence: TGTGCCAGCAGTTACTCTCGAGCGGGAGCCGAAAAATCACAAGAGACCCAGTACTTC. Translating gives CASSYSRAGAEKSQETQYF.

The V gene is TRBV5-1, the J gene TRBJ2-5; 11 bases are a match to TRBD2. This CDR3 spans 16 amino acids. CDR1 and CDR2 from the germline V gene are SGHRS and YFSETQ. With V trimmed by 1 base and J by 2 bases, 4 bases remained unmatched. CDR3 coding DNA: TGCGCCAGCAGCTTGTTGTTAGCGGGGGGGCAAGAGACCCAGTACTTC. Protein product: CASSLLLAGGQETQYF.

This clone was observed a handful of times. The chain has TRBV12-3 or TRBV12-4 and TRBJ2-1; 10 bases match TRBD2. V shed 6 bases and J 8 bases; nucleotides not matched to a gene: 10. The CDR3 runs to 15 residues. CDR3 DNA: TGTGCCAGCAGGGAATCTAGCGGGAGTGGTTATGAGCAGTTCTTC. The encoded protein is CASRESSGSGYEQFF.

The chain couples TRBV30 to TRBJ2-3, with D hard to call. V shed 5 bases and J shed 9 bases, with 12 bases lying between them. CDR3 length equals 11 residues. Germline V lookup: CDR1 GTSNPN, CDR2 SVGIG (reference sequence). This chain's CDR3 is CAWEDIQTQYF. As DNA, the CDR3 is TGTGCCTGGGAAGACATCCAGACGCAGTATTTT.

This clone appeared many times. The rearrangement links TRBV4-1 to TRBJ2-7; 9 bases fit TRBD1. V trimming: 4 bases; J trimming: 6 bases; junction bases outside the gene matches: 7. CDR3 length: 14 amino acids. In germline, CDR1 is MGHRA, CDR2 YSYEKL. CDR3 sequence reads: CASSRGDRVGEQYF. The CDR3 DNA is TGCGCCAGCAGCCGGGGGGACAGGGTTGGCGAGCAGTACTTC.

The sample holds many counts of this clone. The chain is built from TRBV3-1 and TRBJ2-1, with TRBD2 matching 13 bases. Looked up from germline, CDR1 is LGHDT and CDR2 is YNNKEL (reference sequence). The CDR3 spans 14 residues. V was pared by 1 base and J by 15 bases, with 6 bases of the junction left unmatched. In nucleotides, the CDR3 is TGTGCCAGCAGCCAAGGACTAGCGGGAGGAAATCTGTTCTTC. As protein: CASSQGLAGGNLFF.

The table lists this clone with a count of one. The chain combines TRBV4-2 with TRBJ2-3; TRBD1 matches 7 bases. The CDR3 has 18 amino acids. The V and J ends lost 4 bases and 1 base, in that order; junction bases with no gene match: 14. Germline CDR1 is LGHNA and CDR2 is YNFKEQ. Written as DNA, the CDR3 is TGTGCCAGCAGCCGTGGATTCCAGGACAGGCGAGGCACAGATACGCAGTATTTT. This codes for CASSRGFQDRRGTDTQYF.

This clone has just a few counts. The rearrangement uses TRBV5-1 and TRBJ2-7; 9 nucleotides line up with TRBD1. Trimming removed 3 bases from V and 6 bases from J; junction bases left unmatched: 4. Germline CDR1 and CDR2: SGHRS and YFSETQ. The CDR3 totals 13 residues. CDR3 region: CASSSGTGPEQYF. The DNA of the CDR3 is TGCGCCAGCAGCTCCGGGACAGGGCCCGAGCAGTACTTC.